One and the same sample provided the 22 T cell receptor beta chains below, sequenced in a study of cytomegalovirus exposure and HLA in healthy donors. Researchers ran the PCR with 60 Vbeta and 13 Jbeta primers. Repertoires were generated with immunoSEQ multiplex PCR, while TCRdb's copy carries only in-frame clones and drops some. The data show 95,000 to 100,000 clones, approximately 74% seen once. The specimen sequenced was PBMCs. The origin of the receptors is a woman in her 40s in good health and CMV-seronegative.

This chain links TRBV29-1 with TRBJ2-5, with D possibly matching TRBD2 (6 bases). The V and J ends lost 5 bases and 2 bases respectively, with 15 bases between them. Germline assignment: CDR1 SQVTM and CDR2 ANQGSEA. The CDR3 runs 14 residues. The CDR3 DNA sequence: TGCAGCGTTCGTCGGGGGACTCGACAAGAGACCCAGTACTTC. This sequence encodes CSVRRGTRQETQYF.

This clone was recorded a few times. The chain employs TRBV6-1 and TRBJ2-7, with D hard to call. CDR1 MNHNS and CDR2 SASEGT come from the germline V gene. The CDR3 is 15 amino acids. The V and J ends lost 3 bases and 4 bases respectively, with 16 bases between them. CDR3 coding DNA: TGTGCCAGCAGTGAGGTGGCAGTAAATTATTACGAGCAGTACTTC. It specifies CASSEVAVNYYEQYF.

CDR3 sequence reads: CASSLQGAGETQYF. The CDR3 region has the DNA TGTGCCAGCAGCCTCCAGGGGGCCGGGGAGACCCAGTACTTC. J is TRBJ2-5 and V is TRBV9, with 8 positions matching TRBD1. The CDR3 extends over 14 amino acids. Per the germline V gene, CDR1 is SGDLS and CDR2 is YYNGEE. Losses at the gene ends were 4 bases for V and 5 bases for J; bases not matched to a gene: 7. The variable domain in full, completed from reference TRBV9 and TRBJ2-5, reads DSGVTQTPKHLITATGQRVTLRCSPRSGDLSVYWYQQSLDQGLQFLIQYYNGEERAKGNILERFSAQQFPDLHSELNLSSLELGDSALYFCASSLQGAGETQYFGPGTRLLVL.

The chain combines TRBV6-5 with TRBJ2-3; 8 bases align to TRBD1. Germline CDR1 reads MNHEY; CDR2 reads SVGAGI. The CDR3 loop spans 16 amino acids. The junction had 5 bases not matched to a gene; V was cut back by 2 bases and J by 1 base. This chain's CDR3 is CASSYAGGAGTDTQYF. CDR3 sequence (DNA): TGTGCCAGCAGTTACGCAGGGGGCGCGGGCACAGATACGCAGTATTTT.

CDR3 in amino acids: CASSLNGLAGARDGQYF. As DNA, the CDR3 is TGCGCCAGCAGCCTAAATGGACTAGCGGGGGCCAGAGACGGGCAGTACTTC. The chain combines TRBV5-1 with TRBJ2-7; 13 bases are shared with TRBD2. The germline V gene encodes CDR1 SGHRS and CDR2 YFSETQ. This CDR3 region has 17 residues. Trimming took 4 bases from V and 9 from J; bases not matched to a gene: 16.

This clone showed up just once. J is TRBJ2-5 and V is TRBV7-9; 11 bases are shared with TRBD2. TRBJ2-7 explains the end of the DNA better; the J call may be wrong. In germline, CDR1 is SEHNR, CDR2 FQNEAQ (reference sequence). This CDR3 has 15 residues. The CDR3 spells CASSSGTSGTYEQYF. As DNA, the CDR3 is TGTGCCAGCAGCTCCGGGACTAGCGGCACCTACGAGCAGTACTTC.

This clone occurred once. J is TRBJ2-7 and V is TRBV29-1; TRBD1 matches at 8 bases. With 8 bases clipped from V and 6 bases from J, the junction kept 9 bases outside the gene matches. The germline V gene has CDR1 SQVTM and CDR2 ANQGSEA. CDR3 length equals 12 residues. CDR3 bases: TGCAGCACCCGACAGGGGATGGGCGAGCAGTACTTC. Residues: CSTRQGMGEQYF.

V is TRBV11-2 and J is TRBJ2-5; 10 bases map to TRBD2. The CDR3 has 16 residues. V was pared by 1 base and J by 0 bases, with 2 bases of the junction left unmatched. Germline CDR1 SGHAT, CDR2 FQNNGV. The CDR3 spells CASSLGLAGDQETQYF. CDR3 DNA sequence: TGTGCCAGCAGCTTAGGGCTAGCGGGAGACCAAGAGACCCAGTACTTC.

The chain links TRBV7-3 to TRBJ2-3, with D maybe TRBD2 (6 bases). Germline V gene data show CDR1 as SGHTA and CDR2 as FQGTGA. Deletions cut 5 bases from V and 6 bases from J, with 15 bases between. There are 14 residues in the CDR3. CDR3 sequence reads: CASSQRGGWDTQYF. The CDR3 DNA reads TGTGCCAGCAGCCAAAGAGGAGGGTGGGATACGCAGTATTTT.

The chain employs TRBV4-2 and TRBJ2-6; TRBD1 matches 12 bases. Germline CDR1 and CDR2: LGHNA and YNFKEQ. Trimming took 4 bases from V and 0 from J; bases not matched to a gene: 13. The CDR3 contains 21 residues. CDR3 amino acids: CASSLRDRGRRLLSGANVLTF. The DNA for the CDR3 is TGTGCCAGCAGCCTCCGGGACAGGGGGCGCAGACTCCTCTCTGGGGCCAACGTCCTGACTTTC.

This clone was counted a few times. The chain couples TRBV7-2 to TRBJ1-2; 8 nucleotides line up with TRBD1. The V and J ends lost 5 bases and 3 bases, in that order; junction bases with no gene match: 5. Per the germline V gene, CDR1 is SGHTA and CDR2 is FQGNSA. This CDR3 region has 14 residues. CDR3 nucleotides: TGTGCCAGCAGCCCCGGACAGGGTTACTATGGCTACACCTTC. Protein sequence: CASSPGQGYYGYTF.

This clone was detected only a few times. The chain joins TRBV18 to TRBJ2-2; D not resolved. The CDR3 sequence is 16 residues long. The V and J ends lost 2 bases and 3 bases respectively, with 13 bases between them. Germline V CDR1 and CDR2: KGHSH, LQKENI. CDR3 DNA sequence: TGTGCCAGCTCACCAATCGGGTCCAGCTACACCGGGGAGCTGTTTTTT. It is translated as CASSPIGSSYTGELFF.

This rearrangement joins TRBV6-5 to TRBJ2-3; 9 positions agree with TRBD2. The V gene's germline CDR1 is MNHEY and CDR2 SVGAGI. The length of the CDR3 is 16 residues. Trimming removed 4 bases from V and 1 base from J; junction bases left unmatched: 6. The CDR3 nucleotides read TGTGCCAGCAGTTTAAGGTCTAGCGGGGGCACAGATACGCAGTATTTT. Residues: CASSLRSSGGTDTQYF.

The chain has TRBV5-1 and TRBJ2-1, with 7 bases identical to TRBD1. The CDR3 spans 15 residues. The germline V gene has CDR1 SGHRS and CDR2 YFSETQ. J gave up 10 bases and V 4 bases, and 14 bases lay outside the gene matches. CDR3 in amino acids: CASSLLGDSFDEQFF. The DNA for the CDR3 is TGCGCCAGCAGCCTACTAGGGGACAGTTTTGACGAGCAGTTCTTC.

J is TRBJ2-4 and V is TRBV29-1, with D perhaps TRBD1 (6 bases). Germline V CDR1 and CDR2: SQVTM, ANQGSEA. The CDR3 has 14 residues. Trimming took off 6 bases at V and 6 bases at J, with 18 bases between the two ends. The CDR3 loop reads CSVVGDTEGNIQYF. DNA for the CDR3: TGCAGCGTAGTCGGGGACACTGAAGGAAACATTCAGTACTTC.

This clone turned up a few times. CDR3 bases: TGTGCCAGCAGACAACAATCGGGGGCTTTCTTT. As protein: CASRQQSGAFF. The genes are TRBV28 and TRBJ1-1; D gene unclear. CDR3 length: 11 amino acids. The V gene lost 6 bases and the J gene lost 11 bases, with 13 bases spanning the gap. Germline CDR1 and CDR2: MDHEN and SYDVKM. The full variable domain, its missing parts supplied by reference TRBV28 and TRBJ1-1, is DVKVTQSSRYLVKRTGEKVFLECVQDMDHENMFWYRQDPGLGLRLIYFSYDVKMKEKGDIPEGYSVSREKKERFSLILESASTNQTSMYLCASRQQSGAFFGQGTRLTVV.

The chain recombines TRBV6-1 with TRBJ2-2; no definite D call. Trimming stripped 7 bases from V and 4 bases from J, with 7 bases between. Germline CDR1 MNHNS, CDR2 SASEGT. The CDR3 totals 12 residues. The CDR3 region is CASKFLTGELFF. The CDR3, as DNA: TGTGCCAGCAAATTTCTCACCGGGGAGCTGTTTTTT.

The V call is TRBV19, the J call TRBJ1-4; D is undetermined. The CDR3 extends over 14 amino acids. V was trimmed by 3 bases and J by 7 bases, leaving 12 bases between them. The germline V gene encodes CDR1 LNHDA and CDR2 SQIVND (reference sequence). CDR3 region: CASSIYGEAEKLFF. The CDR3 coding sequence is TGTGCCAGTAGTATTTACGGTGAGGCTGAAAAACTGTTTTTT. Full variable domain (remainder filled in from reference TRBV19 and TRBJ1-4): DGGITQSPKYLFRKEGQNVTLSCEQNLNHDAMYWYRQDPGQGLRLIYYSQIVNDFQKGDIAEGYSVSREKKESFPLTVTSAQKNPTAFYLCASSIYGEAEKLFFGSGTQLSVL.

The genes are TRBV7-9 and TRBJ2-7, with D maybe TRBD1 (6 bases). V lost 1 base and J 10 bases, leaving 14 bases between the germline ends. This CDR3 comprises 13 residues. Germline V lookup: CDR1 SEHNR, CDR2 FQNEAQ (reference sequence). CDR3 bases: TGTGCCAGCAGCTTAGAGGCCAGGGGAATCCAGTACTTC. Amino acid sequence: CASSLEARGIQYF.

This CDR3 is CASSPPTGVTGELFF. The CDR3 DNA reads as TGTGCCAGCAGCCCACCGACAGGGGTCACCGGGGAGCTGTTTTTT. J is TRBJ2-2 and V is TRBV13, with TRBD1 matching over 8 bases. The V gene end was trimmed by 5 bases and the J gene end by 4 bases; junction bases not matched to a gene: 6. The CDR3 contains 15 residues. CDR1 is PRHDT and CDR2 is FYEKMQ in the germline V gene (reference sequence).

J is TRBJ2-5 and V is TRBV2; the match to TRBD2 covers 9 bases. Germline V gene sequence: CDR1 SNHLY, CDR2 FYNNEI. Germline trimming cut 4 bases from V and 4 bases from J; bases unmatched to any gene: 10. The CDR3 consists of 16 residues. The CDR3 sequence: CASSVMSSGTGETQYF. The CDR3 coding sequence is TGTGCCAGCAGTGTTATGTCTAGCGGGACCGGAGAGACCCAGTACTTC. Full variable domain (rest looked up from reference TRBV2 and TRBJ2-5): EPEVTQTPSHQVTQMGQEVILRCVPISNHLYFYWYRQILGQKVEFLVSFYNNEISEKSEIFDDQFSVERPDGSNFTLKIRSTKLEDSAMYFCASSVMSSGTGETQYFGPGTRLLVL.

V and J are TRBV4-3 and TRBJ2-2; 12 bases are shared with TRBD2. The CDR3 is 16 residues long. The trim removed 1 base at V and 6 bases at J, leaving 3 bases unmatched. Germline lookup yields CDR1 LGHNA and CDR2 YSLEER. The CDR3 region is CASSQGTSGVAGELFF. DNA of the CDR3: TGCGCCAGCAGCCAAGGGACTAGCGGGGTTGCCGGGGAGCTGTTTTTT.